The T cell receptor beta chain under discussion was sequenced for a study of blood T cell repertoires in COVID-19. Study overall: There were acute and convalescent COVID-19 samples, and they came from the United States, Italy and Spain. Sample material is recorded as cDNA or gDNA derived from T cells, B-cell-depleted T cells, or PBMCs.

In the original analysis: It was from reference gene primer amplification that nucleated cell counts were estimated. TCRdb's table, derived via immunoSEQ multiplex PCR, lists solely in-frame clones and lacks some. Clone size and V and J calls were adopted from that table, with D and trimming inferred from the DNA. In the table there are about 140,000 clones, about 86% of which are singletons. Germline lookup yields CDR1 LNHNV and CDR2 YYDKDF (reference sequence). The CDR3 is 14 amino acids. J was trimmed by 3 bases and V by 1 base; bases with no gene match: 1. The sequenced material came from peripheral blood. The J gene is TRBJ2-7, the V gene TRBV15; 9 bases match TRBD1. The TCR was taken from a human donor in a cohort sampled during active COVID-19. The CDR3 sequence: CATSRAGQGYEQYF. CDR3 sequence (DNA): TGTGCCACCAGCAGAGCGGGACAGGGCTACGAGCAGTACTTC.